This TCR beta chain was captured by sequencing in a study of T cell repertoires in ileal Crohn's disease. For the study at large: Surgery for a complication: stricturing in about 61%, penetrating in about 39%.

The V segment lost 8 bases and the J segment 3 bases; nucleotides outside the gene matches: 7. The germline V gene has CDR1 MNHEY and CDR2 SMNVEV (reference sequence). The CDR3 extends over 14 amino acids. By frequency in the sample, this clone is large. Its antigen is not identified. Whole-study findings and limits: Compared with non-smokers, active smokers at surgery showed more clonal expansions.

Measured with immunoSEQ multiplex PCR; TCRdb has only the in-frame clones, and not every one. The data contain under 9,000 clones, 70% of them singletons. V usage is TRBV27 and J usage is TRBJ2-3; 8 nucleotides agree with TRBD1. The sample taken for sequencing was ileal tissue. The sequence was collected from an adult with Crohn's disease. Here the CDR3 DNA reads TGTGCCAGCGCGTACAGGACAGGGACAGATACGCAGTATTTT. It yields the protein CASAYRTGTDTQYF.